These 23 T cell receptor beta chains originate from one sample sequenced in a study of cytomegalovirus exposure and HLA in healthy donors. This PCR relied on a set of 60 Vbeta primers and 13 Jbeta primers. The repertoire was sequenced with immunoSEQ multiplex PCR; TCRdb's copy has only in-frame clones and lacks some. The table shows about 100,000 clones, with under 85% occurring only once. Sequenced input: PBMCs. Receptor source: a male donor in good health and CMV-seronegative.

This rearrangement joins TRBV15 to TRBJ1-5; the match to TRBD1 covers 7 bases. Trimming cost V 2 bases and J 0 bases; bases outside gene matches: 10. Germline V gives CDR1 LNHNV, CDR2 YYDKDF (reference sequence). The CDR3 spans 18 residues. The CDR3 region is CATSRSPGQRYSNQPQHF. CDR3 sequence (DNA): TGTGCCACCAGCAGATCGCCGGGACAGCGGTATAGCAATCAGCCCCAGCATTTT.

The rearrangement uses TRBV6-5 and TRBJ1-1, with D possibly TRBD1 on 5 matching bases. The CDR3 length is 15 residues. The V gene's germline CDR1 is MNHEY and CDR2 SVGAGI. Trimming removed 4 bases from V and 3 bases from J, with 15 bases in between. The CDR3 region has the DNA TGTGCCAGCAGTTTCGGGGGGGTTTGGGACACTGAAGCTTTCTTT. Translation gives CASSFGGVWDTEAFF.

The chain carries TRBV27 and TRBJ2-7; 8 bases fit TRBD2. The CDR3 totals 14 residues. Germline CDR1 reads MNHEY; CDR2 reads SMNVEV (reference sequence). Trimming cost V 6 bases and J 7 bases; bases outside gene matches: 11. CDR3 protein: CASRPPGLASEQYF. The CDR3 nucleotides read TGTGCCAGCAGACCGCCTGGACTAGCCTCTGAGCAGTACTTC.

The chain carries TRBV30 and TRBJ1-1, with no clear D. Trimming stripped 4 bases from V and 0 bases from J, with 6 bases between. There are 12 residues in the CDR3. Germline V gene lookup returns CDR1 GTSNPN and CDR2 SVGIG (reference sequence). The CDR3 DNA follows: TGTGCCTGGAAACAGCTGAACACTGAAGCTTTCTTT. Its translation: CAWKQLNTEAFF.

The rearrangement links TRBV19 to TRBJ1-5, with D hard to call. The germline V gene encodes CDR1 LNHDA and CDR2 SQIVND (reference sequence). V gave up 3 bases and J gave up 7 bases, with 28 bases separating them. The CDR3 is 19 amino acids. The CDR3 spells CASSIYWAEAVWFGQPQHF. The CDR3 DNA reads as TGTGCCAGTAGTATCTATTGGGCCGAAGCGGTTTGGTTCGGCCAGCCCCAGCATTTT.

The chain combines TRBV5-1 with TRBJ1-3; tentatively, D is TRBD1 (6 bases). CDR1 is SGHRS, CDR2 YFSETQ, per germline. Trimming stripped 0 bases from V and 1 base from J, with 17 bases between. The CDR3 is made up of 18 amino acids. The CDR3 bases are TGCGCCAGCAGCTTGGATGGGCAGGGGAGAAAATCTGGAAACACCATATATTTT. Its translation is CASSLDGQGRKSGNTIYF.

This clone was counted once. The DNA for the CDR3 is TGTGCCAGTGACCGACAGGGCTTCGGTGGCTATGGCTACACCTTC. This sequence encodes CASDRQGFGGYGYTF. V and J are TRBV19 and TRBJ1-2; TRBD1 aligns across 7 bases. The CDR3 runs to 15 residues. The germline gives CDR1 LNHDA, CDR2 SQIVND (reference sequence). J was trimmed by 4 bases and V by 8 bases; bases with no gene match: 13. Variable domain in full (rest from reference TRBV19 and TRBJ1-2): DGGITQSPKYLFRKEGQNVTLSCEQNLNHDAMYWYRQDPGQGLRLIYYSQIVNDFQKGDIAEGYSVSREKKESFPLTVTSAQKNPTAFYLCASDRQGFGGYGYTFGSGTRLTVV.

The chain has TRBV7-8 and TRBJ2-2; D is perhaps TRBD1 (6 bases). Germline loops: CDR1 SGHVS, CDR2 FQNEAQ. With 1 base removed from V and 1 base from J, the gap between germline ends came to 10 bases. The CDR3 contains 16 residues. Here the CDR3 reads CASSLDEDRNTGELFF. The CDR3 DNA reads TGTGCCAGCAGCTTAGACGAGGACAGGAACACCGGGGAGCTGTTTTTT.

The chain recombines TRBV5-4 with TRBJ2-3; 10 bases line up with TRBD2. The germline V gene has CDR1 SGHNT and CDR2 YYREEE (reference sequence). CDR3 size: 16 residues. The V and J ends lost 2 bases and 4 bases, in that order; junction bases with no gene match: 7. Written as DNA, the CDR3 is TGTGCCAGCAGCTTTCGGCTAGCGGGAGCCTCAGATACGCAGTATTTT. This codes for CASSFRLAGASDTQYF.

The rearrangement joins TRBV9 to TRBJ2-1, with TRBD2 matching over 9 bases. The CDR3 extends over 15 amino acids. CDR1 SGDLS and CDR2 YYNGEE come from the germline V gene. V dropped 0 bases and J dropped 7; count of bases not matched to a gene: 5. The DNA for the CDR3 is TGTGCCAGCAGCGTAGTTAGCGGGAGTAATAATGAGCAGTTCTTC. Protein: CASSVVSGSNNEQFF.

This chain connects TRBV25-1 to TRBJ2-5; maybe TRBD1 (6 bases). Germline assignment: CDR1 MGHDK and CDR2 SYGVNS. The ends were cut back, 2 bases at V and 3 bases at J, with 10 bases in the middle. CDR3 length: 14 residues. The CDR3 DNA is TGTGCCAGCAGTGAAGGGGGCCTAAAAGAGACCCAGTACTTC. Amino acids: CASSEGGLKETQYF.

The CDR3 sequence is CAWSRGTKTDTQYF. CDR3 DNA: TGTGCCTGGAGTCGTGGGACAAAAACAGATACGCAGTATTTT. The chain employs TRBV30 and TRBJ2-3; D might be TRBD1 (6 bases). The CDR3 covers 14 residues. From germline, CDR1 is GTSNPN and CDR2 SVGIG (reference sequence). Trimming removed 2 bases from V and 3 bases from J, with 12 bases in between.

The chain recombines TRBV10-2 with TRBJ1-2; D not certain. The germline V and J ends were trimmed by 1 base and 4 bases, with 10 bases remaining between them. This CDR3 is built from 14 residues. Germline V gives CDR1 WSHSY, CDR2 SAAADI. The CDR3 coding sequence is TGCGCCAGCAGTGAGTTGGTCGGAGTCTATGGCTACACCTTC. This codes for CASSELVGVYGYTF.

The chain links TRBV25-1 to TRBJ2-7, with 10 bases identical to TRBD1. The CDR3 length is 15 residues. Germline-derived CDR1 and CDR2 are MGHDK and SYGVNS. V lost 3 bases and J lost 3; bases outside the gene matches: 5. CDR3 sequence (DNA): TGTGCCAGCAGTGATTTCCGGGACAGGGGCTACGAGCAGTACTTC. It is translated as CASSDFRDRGYEQYF.

This clone was observed a few times. The J gene is TRBJ1-4, the V gene TRBV9; no definite D call. Germline assignment: CDR1 SGDLS and CDR2 YYNGEE. The V and J ends lost 4 bases and 0 bases respectively, with 13 bases between them. CDR3 length: 16 residues. The CDR3 bases are TGTGCCAGCAGCAAGCGAGGGTCCCCAACTAATGAAAAACTGTTTTTT. Translated, it gives CASSKRGSPTNEKLFF.

The rearrangement links TRBV29-1 to TRBJ2-5; D may be TRBD2 (7 bases). Per the germline V gene, CDR1 is SQVTM and CDR2 is ANQGSEA. The CDR3 has 15 residues. V lost 8 bases to trimming and J lost 2 bases, with 21 bases between them. The CDR3 protein is CSTRGATRSQETQYF. For the CDR3, the DNA is TGCAGCACACGGGGGGCGACCCGGAGTCAAGAGACCCAGTACTTC.

This chain uses TRBV12-5 with TRBJ2-1; tentative D call: TRBD2 (6 bases). This CDR3 is built from 15 residues. Between the trimmed V and J ends, which lost 0 bases and 2 bases, there was a span of 8 bases. Per germline, CDR1 LGHNT and CDR2 FRNRAP. The chain's CDR3 is CASGLVAGPYNEQFF. CDR3 nucleotides: TGTGCTAGTGGTTTGGTCGCGGGACCCTACAATGAGCAGTTCTTC.

The chain links TRBV27 to TRBJ2-7; 10 bases line up with TRBD2. The CDR3 sequence is 15 residues long. V dropped 6 bases and J dropped 3; count of bases not matched to a gene: 8. Germline-derived CDR1 and CDR2 are MNHEY and SMNVEV (reference sequence). Here the CDR3 DNA reads TGTGCCAGCAGCTCCGGACTAGCGGCAATCTACGAGCAGTACTTC. Translation gives CASSSGLAAIYEQYF.

The chain carries TRBV6-1 and TRBJ2-3; TRBD1 aligns across 8 bases. Germline V gene data show CDR1 as MNHNS and CDR2 as SASEGT. V was clipped by 0 bases and J by 2 bases; unmatched bases: 4. This CDR3 contains 16 residues. CDR3 bases: TGTGCCAGCAGTGAAGCCCGGGACAGGCCCACAGATACGCAGTATTTT. Residues: CASSEARDRPTDTQYF.

The chain has TRBV19 and TRBJ1-5, with TRBD1 matching 10 bases. CDR3 length: 15 residues. With 5 bases clipped from V and 8 bases from J, the junction kept 9 bases outside the gene matches. The germline CDR1 and CDR2 sequences are LNHDA and SQIVND (reference sequence). The CDR3 spells CASSPGQGNLKPQHF. CDR3 nucleotide sequence: TGTGCCAGTAGTCCGGGACAGGGGAACCTAAAGCCCCAGCATTTT.

The chain recombines TRBV9 with TRBJ2-3, with 14 positions matching TRBD2. The germline CDR1 and CDR2 sequences are SGDLS and YYNGEE. This CDR3 contains 18 residues. Unmatched junction bases numbered 5, after V lost 2 bases and J lost 0 bases. The CDR3 nucleotides are TGTGCCAGCAGCGTCGGACTAGCGGGAGGTACTAGCACAGATACGCAGTATTTT. It translates to CASSVGLAGGTSTDTQYF.

The chain combines TRBV30 with TRBJ1-4; TRBD1 matches at 11 bases. Germline V gene lookup returns CDR1 GTSNPN and CDR2 SVGIG (reference sequence). This CDR3 has 16 residues. The J segment lost 2 bases and the V segment lost 5 bases, leaving 7 bases of the junction unmatched. CDR3 loop: CAWYPRDRGTNEKLFF. The CDR3 nucleotides are TGTGCCTGGTATCCCCGGGACAGGGGGACTAATGAAAAACTGTTTTTT.

This sequence joins TRBV9 and TRBJ2-7; D is undetermined. Germline loops: CDR1 SGDLS, CDR2 YYNGEE. The V end was cut by 4 bases, the J end by 3 bases, with 14 bases between. The CDR3 loop spans 14 amino acids. Here the CDR3 DNA reads TGTGCCAGCAGCTCCAGCGCACCCAGCTACGAGCAGTACTTC. Protein sequence: CASSSSAPSYEQYF.